This TCR beta chain was sequenced during a study of Ad26.COV2.S vaccination and SARS-CoV-2 variants. General study points: Possibly, TCR breadth and depth analyses underestimated total T cell responses.

Comment on this clone: Its antigen is not identified.

Treatment indicated: some 20 received Ad26.COV2.S at low or high dose, single or two shots; 5 received placebo; per-sample allocation not given. Specimen acquisition occurred on day 63 following the initial vaccine or placebo injection. Profiled with immunoSEQ multiplex PCR; TCRdb holds only in-frame clones, not every one. The sample carries approximately 280,000 clones, about 87% recorded once. This receptor was identified in a person between 18 and 60 years old who received the Ad26.COV2.S COVID-19 vaccine or a placebo. The sample consisted of peripheral blood, taken in a trial of Ad26.COV2.S vaccine versus placebo.

The CDR3 coding sequence is TGTGCCAGCAGCTTAGAAGACGGATTCTATGGCTACACCTTC. Its translation: CASSLEDGFYGYTF. V usage is TRBV7-8 and J usage is TRBJ1-2; D gene ambiguous. The CDR3 covers 14 residues. V dropped 1 base and J dropped 4 bases, with 10 bases sitting between them. Germline-derived CDR1 and CDR2 are SGHVS and FQNEAQ.